This T cell receptor beta chain was observed in a study of memory CD4+ T cells and cytomegalovirus serostatus. General study findings and limits: Median bootstrapped AUC for CMV status was approximately 0.94 originally, around 0.91 US-trained. CD4+ memory repertoires contained about 40% of the roughly 150 reported CMV TCRbeta sequences.

The method was immunoSEQ multiplex PCR; TCRdb's version includes in-frame clones alone and lacks a portion of them. The sample lists 50,000 or so clones, 82% occurring once. Single viable CD3+CD4+CD8-CD45RO+ cells were sorted as the memory CD4+ T cells. To note about this clone: The antigen remains undetermined.

The CDR3 has 13 amino acids. Germline CDR1 reads SQVTM; CDR2 reads ANQGSEA. With 6 bases clipped from V and 3 bases from J, the junction kept 6 bases outside the gene matches. V is TRBV29-1 and J is TRBJ2-3; 7 bases agree with TRBD1. Sequencing was carried out using memory CD4+ T cells from blood. The TCR was taken from an adult in good health and CMV-seronegative. DNA for the CDR3: TGCAGCGTCAGGGGGATGGGGACAGATACGCAGTATTTT. Translated: CSVRGMGTDTQYF.